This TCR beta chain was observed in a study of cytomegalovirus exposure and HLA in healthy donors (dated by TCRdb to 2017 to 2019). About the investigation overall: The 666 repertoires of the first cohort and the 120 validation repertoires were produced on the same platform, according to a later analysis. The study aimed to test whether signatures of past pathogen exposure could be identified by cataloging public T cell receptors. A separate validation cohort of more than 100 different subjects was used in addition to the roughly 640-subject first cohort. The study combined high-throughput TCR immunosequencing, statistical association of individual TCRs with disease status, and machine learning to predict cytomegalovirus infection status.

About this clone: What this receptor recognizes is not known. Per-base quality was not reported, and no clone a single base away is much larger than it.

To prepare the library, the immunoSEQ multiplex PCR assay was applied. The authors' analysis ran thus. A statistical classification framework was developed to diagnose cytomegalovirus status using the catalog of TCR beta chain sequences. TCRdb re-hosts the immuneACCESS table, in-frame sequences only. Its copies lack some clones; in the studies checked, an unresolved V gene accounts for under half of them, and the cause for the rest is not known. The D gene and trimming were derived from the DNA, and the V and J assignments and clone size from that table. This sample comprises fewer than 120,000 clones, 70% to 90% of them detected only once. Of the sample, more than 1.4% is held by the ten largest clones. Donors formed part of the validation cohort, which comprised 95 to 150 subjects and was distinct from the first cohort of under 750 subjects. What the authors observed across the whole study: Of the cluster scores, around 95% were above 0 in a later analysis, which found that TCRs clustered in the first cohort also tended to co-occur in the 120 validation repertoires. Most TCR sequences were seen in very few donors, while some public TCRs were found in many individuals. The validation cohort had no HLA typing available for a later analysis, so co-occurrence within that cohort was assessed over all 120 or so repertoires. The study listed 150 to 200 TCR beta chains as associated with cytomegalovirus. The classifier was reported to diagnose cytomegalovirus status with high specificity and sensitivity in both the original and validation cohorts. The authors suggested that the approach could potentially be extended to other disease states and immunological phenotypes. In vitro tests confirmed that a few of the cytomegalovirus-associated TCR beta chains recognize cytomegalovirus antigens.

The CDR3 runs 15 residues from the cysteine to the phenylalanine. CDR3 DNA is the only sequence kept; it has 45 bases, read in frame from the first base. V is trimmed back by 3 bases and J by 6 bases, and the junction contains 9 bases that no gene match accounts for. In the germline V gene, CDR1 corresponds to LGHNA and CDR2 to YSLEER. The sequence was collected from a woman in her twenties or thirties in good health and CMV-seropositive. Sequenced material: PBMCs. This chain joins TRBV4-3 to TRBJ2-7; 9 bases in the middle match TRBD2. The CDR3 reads CASSHDSGGVSEQYF. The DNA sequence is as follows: TGCGCCAGCAGCCATGATAGCGGGGGAGTCTCCGAGCAGTACTTC.